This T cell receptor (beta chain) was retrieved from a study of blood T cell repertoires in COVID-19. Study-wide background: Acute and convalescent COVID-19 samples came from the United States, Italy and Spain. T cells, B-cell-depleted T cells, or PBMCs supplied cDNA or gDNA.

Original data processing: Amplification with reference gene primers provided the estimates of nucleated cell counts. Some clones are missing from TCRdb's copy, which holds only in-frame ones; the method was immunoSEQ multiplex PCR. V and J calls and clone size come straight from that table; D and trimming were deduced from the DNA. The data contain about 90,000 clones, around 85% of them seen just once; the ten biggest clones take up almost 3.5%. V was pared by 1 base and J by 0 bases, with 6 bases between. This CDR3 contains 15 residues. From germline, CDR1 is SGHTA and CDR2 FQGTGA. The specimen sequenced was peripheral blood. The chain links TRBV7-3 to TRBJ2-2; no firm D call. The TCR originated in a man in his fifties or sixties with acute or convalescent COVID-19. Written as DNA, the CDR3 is TGTGCCAGCAGCTTAAGTCGGTCGAACACCGGGGAGCTGTTTTTT. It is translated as CASSLSRSNTGELFF.